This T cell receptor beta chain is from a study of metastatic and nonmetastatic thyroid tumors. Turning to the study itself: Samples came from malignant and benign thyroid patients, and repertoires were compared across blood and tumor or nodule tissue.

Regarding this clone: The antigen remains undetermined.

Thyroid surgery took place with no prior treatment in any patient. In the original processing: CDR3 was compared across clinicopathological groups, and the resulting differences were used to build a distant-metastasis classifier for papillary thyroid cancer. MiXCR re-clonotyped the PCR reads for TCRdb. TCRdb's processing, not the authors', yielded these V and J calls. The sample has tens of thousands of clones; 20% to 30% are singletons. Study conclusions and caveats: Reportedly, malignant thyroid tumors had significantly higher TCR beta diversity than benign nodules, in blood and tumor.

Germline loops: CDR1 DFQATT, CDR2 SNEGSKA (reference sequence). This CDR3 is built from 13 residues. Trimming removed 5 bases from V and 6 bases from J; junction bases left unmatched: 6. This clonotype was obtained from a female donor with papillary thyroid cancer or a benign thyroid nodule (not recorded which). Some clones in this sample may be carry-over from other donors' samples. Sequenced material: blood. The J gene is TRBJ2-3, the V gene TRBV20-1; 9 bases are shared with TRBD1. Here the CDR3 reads CSAPGTGTDTQYF. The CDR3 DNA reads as TGCAGTGCTCCCGGGACAGGGACGGATACGCAGTATTTT.